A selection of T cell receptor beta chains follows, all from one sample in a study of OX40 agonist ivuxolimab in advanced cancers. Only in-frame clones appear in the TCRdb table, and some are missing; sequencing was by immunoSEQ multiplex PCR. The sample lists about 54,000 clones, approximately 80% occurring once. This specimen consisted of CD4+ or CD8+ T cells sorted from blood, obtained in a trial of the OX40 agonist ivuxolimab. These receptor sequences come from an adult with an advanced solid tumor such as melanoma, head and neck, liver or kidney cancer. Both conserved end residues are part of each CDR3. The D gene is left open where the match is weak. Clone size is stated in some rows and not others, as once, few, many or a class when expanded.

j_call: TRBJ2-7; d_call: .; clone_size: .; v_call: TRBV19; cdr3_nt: TGTGCCAGTAGTCCCCCAGGCTTCTCCTACGAGCAGTACTTC; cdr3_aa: CASSPPGFSYEQYF
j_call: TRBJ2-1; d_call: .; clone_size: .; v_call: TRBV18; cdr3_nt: TGTGCCAGCTCACCAGGGGTGCGGGTCTCCGGCAATGAGCAGTTCTTC; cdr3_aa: CASSPGVRVSGNEQFF
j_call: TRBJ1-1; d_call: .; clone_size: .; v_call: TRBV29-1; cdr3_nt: TGCAGCGTTGAAGAAGAGGGCACTGAAGCTTTCTTT; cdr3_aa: CSVEEEGTEAFF
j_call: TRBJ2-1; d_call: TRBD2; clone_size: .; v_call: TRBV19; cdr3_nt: TGTGCCAGTAGTTCGGGAGCGGGGGCCCTGAGCTCCTACAATGAGCAGTTCTTC; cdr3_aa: CASSSGAGALSSYNEQFF
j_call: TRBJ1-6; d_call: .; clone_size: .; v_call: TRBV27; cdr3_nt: TGTGCCAGCAGTGACGGGGGGGGGAGAGCTAATTCACCCCTCCACTTT; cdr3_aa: CASSDGGGRANSPLHF
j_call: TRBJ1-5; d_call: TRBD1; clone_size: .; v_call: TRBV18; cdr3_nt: TGTGCCAGCTCAGCGACAGGGGGCAGTGGGAATCAGCCCCAGCATTTT; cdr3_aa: CASSATGGSGNQPQHF
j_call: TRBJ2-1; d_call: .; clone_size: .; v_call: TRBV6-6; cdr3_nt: TGTGCCAGCGGAACTAGGGAGGTTGGAGTCAATGAGCAGTTCTTC; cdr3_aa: CASGTREVGVNEQFF
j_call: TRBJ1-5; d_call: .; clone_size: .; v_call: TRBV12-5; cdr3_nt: TGTGCTAGTGGTTTGGGAGAACAAGGTCAGCCCCAGCATTTT; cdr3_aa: CASGLGEQGQPQHF
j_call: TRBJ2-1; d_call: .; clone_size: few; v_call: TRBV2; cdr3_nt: TGTGCCAGCAGGCGGGACGGAGCCTACAATGAGCAGTTCTTC; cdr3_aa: CASRRDGAYNEQFF
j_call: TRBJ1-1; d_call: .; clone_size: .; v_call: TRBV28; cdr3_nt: TGTGCCAGCAGTTTTATTGGGGGTCGCACTGAAGCTTTCTTT; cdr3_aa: CASSFIGGRTEAFF
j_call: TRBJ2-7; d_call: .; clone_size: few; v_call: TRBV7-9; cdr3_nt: TGTGCCAGCAGCCGGACAGCCTTCTACGAGCAGTACTTC; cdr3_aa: CASSRTAFYEQYF
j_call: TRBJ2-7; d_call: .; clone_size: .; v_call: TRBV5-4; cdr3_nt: TGTGCCAGCAGCTTGGGGGGGATCGGTGGCCCCTACGAGCAGTACTTC; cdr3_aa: CASSLGGIGGPYEQYF
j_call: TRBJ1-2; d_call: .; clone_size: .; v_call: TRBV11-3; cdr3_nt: TGTGCCAGCAGCACCCCTAACAGCGACGGCTACACCTTC; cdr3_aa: CASSTPNSDGYTF
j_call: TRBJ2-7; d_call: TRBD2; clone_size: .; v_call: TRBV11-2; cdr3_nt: TGTGCCAGCAGCTTAGATCGGGGAGGGTACCACGAGCAGTACTTC; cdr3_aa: CASSLDRGGYHEQYF
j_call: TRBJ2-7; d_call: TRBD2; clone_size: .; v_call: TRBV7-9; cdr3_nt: TGTGCCAGCAGTAGGCTGGCGGGGGGATCCTACGAGCAGTACTTC; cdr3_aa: CASSRLAGGSYEQYF
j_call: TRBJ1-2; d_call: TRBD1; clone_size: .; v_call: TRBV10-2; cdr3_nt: TGCGCCACCAGATCAGGGGGCCTCGGGGGCTATGGCTACACCTTC; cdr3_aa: CATRSGGLGGYGYTF
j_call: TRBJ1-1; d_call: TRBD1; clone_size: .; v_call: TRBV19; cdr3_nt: TGTGCCAGTAGTGTCGGACAGGCGAACACTGAAGCTTTCTTT; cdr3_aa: CASSVGQANTEAFF
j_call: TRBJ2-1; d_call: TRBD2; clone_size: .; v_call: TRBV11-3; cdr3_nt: TGTGCCAGCAGCTTGGGGGGGACTAGCGGGTTCAATGAGCAGTTCTTC; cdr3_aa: CASSLGGTSGFNEQFF
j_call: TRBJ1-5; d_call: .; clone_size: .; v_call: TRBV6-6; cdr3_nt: TGTGCCAGCAGTACCCAGGGGCAGCCCCAGCATTTT; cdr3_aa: CASSTQGQPQHF
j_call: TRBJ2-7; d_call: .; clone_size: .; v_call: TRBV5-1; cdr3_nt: TGCGCCAGCAGCTTGGTTGTAGGCGTGGAGCAGTACTTC; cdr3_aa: CASSLVVGVEQYF
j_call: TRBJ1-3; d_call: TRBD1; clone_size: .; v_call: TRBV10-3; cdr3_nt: TGTGCCATCACAAAGGTCCAGGGGGGATCTGGAAACACCATATATTTT; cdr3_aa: CAITKVQGGSGNTIYF
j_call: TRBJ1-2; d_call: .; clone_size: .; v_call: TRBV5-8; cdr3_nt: TGTGCCAGCAGCCCTGACCAGGGACGGGGGGGCTACACCTTC; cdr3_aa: CASSPDQGRGGYTF
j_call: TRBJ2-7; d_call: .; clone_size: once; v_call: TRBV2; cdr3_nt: TGTGCCAGCACCGAAGCATGGACCTACGAGCAGTACTTC; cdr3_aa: CASTEAWTYEQYF
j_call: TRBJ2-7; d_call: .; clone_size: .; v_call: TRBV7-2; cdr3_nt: TGTGCCAGCAGCTTTGGGGTGAGGTACGAGCAGTACTTC; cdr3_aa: CASSFGVRYEQYF
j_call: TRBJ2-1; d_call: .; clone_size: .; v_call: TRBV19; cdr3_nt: TGTGCCAGTAGTATAGCCCGACCCCCAAGGGTCAATGAGCAGTTCTTC; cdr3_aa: CASSIARPPRVNEQFF
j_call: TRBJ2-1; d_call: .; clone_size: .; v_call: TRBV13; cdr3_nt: TGTGCCAGCAGCTTACAAGTAGAGTCAGCGGACAATGAGCAGTTCTTC; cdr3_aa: CASSLQVESADNEQFF
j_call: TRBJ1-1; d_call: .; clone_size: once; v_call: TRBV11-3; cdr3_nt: TGTGCCAGCAGCCCTCCCGGGGGAATTAACACTGAAGCTTTCTTT; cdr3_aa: CASSPPGGINTEAFF
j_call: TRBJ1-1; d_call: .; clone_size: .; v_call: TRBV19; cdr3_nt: TGTGCCAGTAGGGAAGGCAGGCGGAACACTGAAGCTTTCTTT; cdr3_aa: CASREGRRNTEAFF
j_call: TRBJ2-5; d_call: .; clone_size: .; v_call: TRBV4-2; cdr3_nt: TGTGCCAGCAGCTCACCCCAGGTAGAGACCCAGTACTTC; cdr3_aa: CASSSPQVETQYF
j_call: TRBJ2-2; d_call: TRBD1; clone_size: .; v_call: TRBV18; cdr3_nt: TGTGCCAGCTCACCGACAGGGTCCCTCTCCTCAAACACCGGGGAGCTGTTTTTT; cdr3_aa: CASSPTGSLSSNTGELFF
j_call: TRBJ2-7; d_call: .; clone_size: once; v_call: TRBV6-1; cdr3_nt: TGTGCCAGCAGTGCCACTACCCTCGAGCAGTACTTC; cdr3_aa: CASSATTLEQYF
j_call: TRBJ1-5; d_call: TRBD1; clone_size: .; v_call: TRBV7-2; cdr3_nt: TGTGCCAGCAGCCCGGGACAGGTAAATCAGCCCCAGCATTTT; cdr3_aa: CASSPGQVNQPQHF
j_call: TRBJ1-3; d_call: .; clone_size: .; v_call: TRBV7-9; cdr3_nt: TGTGCCAGCAGCTTAGGGGGCTCTGGAAACACCATATATTTT; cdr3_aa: CASSLGGSGNTIYF
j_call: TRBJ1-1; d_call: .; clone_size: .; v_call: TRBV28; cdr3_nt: TGTGCCAGCAGTTTCGGGGACACTGAAGCTTTCTTT; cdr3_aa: CASSFGDTEAFF
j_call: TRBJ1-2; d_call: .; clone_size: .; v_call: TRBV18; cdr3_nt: TGTGCCAGCTCAACGACGCGTGGACACGCTATTAACTATGGCTACACCTTC; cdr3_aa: CASSTTRGHAINYGYTF
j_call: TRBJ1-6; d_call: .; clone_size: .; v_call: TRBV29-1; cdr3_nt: TGCAGCCCGCCGATGGGTCCCGATTCACCCCTCCACTTT; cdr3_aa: CSPPMGPDSPLHF
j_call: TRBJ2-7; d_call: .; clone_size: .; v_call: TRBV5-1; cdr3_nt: TGCGCCAGCAGAAATGCGGGTACCTCCTACGAGCAGTACTTC; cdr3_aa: CASRNAGTSYEQYF
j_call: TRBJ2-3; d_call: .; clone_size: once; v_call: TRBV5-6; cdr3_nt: TGTGCCAGCAGCCCCCTCTGGGACATCTCTAGCACAGATACGCAGTATTTT; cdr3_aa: CASSPLWDISSTDTQYF
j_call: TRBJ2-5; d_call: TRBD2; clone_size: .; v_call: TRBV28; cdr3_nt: TGTGCCAGCAACCGACAACTAGCGGGAGTAGAGACCCAGTACTTC; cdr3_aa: CASNRQLAGVETQYF
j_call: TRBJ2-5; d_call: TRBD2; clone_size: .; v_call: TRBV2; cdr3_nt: TGTGCCAGCAGTGCGGGACTAGCGGGAAGTGAGACCCAGTACTTC; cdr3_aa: CASSAGLAGSETQYF
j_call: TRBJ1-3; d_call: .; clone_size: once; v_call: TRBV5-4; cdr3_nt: TGTGCCACTCGACAGATGGACAATAGCTCTGGAAACACCATATATTTT; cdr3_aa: CATRQMDNSSGNTIYF
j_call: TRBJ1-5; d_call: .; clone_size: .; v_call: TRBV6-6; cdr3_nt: TGTGCCAGCGGGGACAATCAGCCCCAGCATTTT; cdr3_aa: CASGDNQPQHF
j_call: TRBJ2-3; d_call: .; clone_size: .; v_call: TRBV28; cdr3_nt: TGTGCCAGCAAAAGGGTTCTCACAGATACGCAGTATTTT; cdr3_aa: CASKRVLTDTQYF
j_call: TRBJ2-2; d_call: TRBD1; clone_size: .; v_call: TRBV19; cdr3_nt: TGTGCCAGCCAATGGACAGGGGACACCGGGGAGCTGTTTTTT; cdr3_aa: CASQWTGDTGELFF
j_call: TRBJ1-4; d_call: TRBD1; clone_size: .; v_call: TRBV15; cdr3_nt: TGTGCCACCAGCAACACAGGGGGCCGACTGTTTTTT; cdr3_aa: CATSNTGGRLFF